Below are 26 T cell receptor beta chains sequenced from a single sample in a study of T-cell reconstitution after alpha-beta-depleted transplantation in children. The TCRbeta library incorporated unique molecular identifiers. TCRdb analysed the PCR reads with MiXCR anew, one entry per CDR3 protein. The sample carries 100,000 to 120,000 distinct CDR3 sequences, approximately 10% recorded once. Specimen: PBMCs from the stem cell graft donor, collected from the stem cell graft. These receptors originate from a human donor who donated a stem cell graft to a child with acute lymphoblastic leukemia.

This clonotype was seen ten or more times. The genes are TRBV27 and TRBJ2-2; TRBD1 might be the D (6 bases). CDR1 MNHEY and CDR2 SMNVEV come from the germline V gene (reference sequence). CDR3 length: 15 amino acids. The germline V and J ends were trimmed by 3 bases and 0 bases, with 8 bases remaining between them. The CDR3 nucleotides read TGTGCCAGCAGTTTTGGACAGACGAACACCGGGGAGCTGTTTTTT. It is translated as CASSFGQTNTGELFF.

This clonotype was observed many times. The chain recombines TRBV18 with TRBJ2-3; D is ambiguous. V lost 4 bases to trimming and J lost 5 bases, with 1 base between them. The CDR3 is made up of 10 amino acids. Germline CDR1 is KGHSH and CDR2 is LQKENI. The CDR3 region has the DNA TGTGCCAGCTCACAAGATACGCAGTATTTT. Translating it yields CASSQDTQYF.

Ten or more counts support this clonotype. CDR3 region: CASSPWGAVYEQYF. The CDR3 DNA follows: TGTGCCAGCAGTCCGTGGGGTGCGGTCTACGAGCAGTACTTC. This chain links TRBV27 with TRBJ2-7; D is unclear. The germline V gene encodes CDR1 MNHEY and CDR2 SMNVEV (reference sequence). This CDR3 spans 14 amino acids. The V end was cut by 5 bases, the J end by 3 bases, with 14 bases between.

This clonotype was counted only a few times. The genes are TRBV20-1 and TRBJ1-5; D ambiguous. Germline values: CDR1 DFQATT, CDR2 SNEGSKA (reference sequence). The germline V and J ends were trimmed by 0 bases and 6 bases, with 18 bases remaining between them. The CDR3 is 16 amino acids. CDR3 sequence reads: CSARDQVSRHRQPQHF. The CDR3 DNA sequence: TGCAGTGCTAGAGATCAGGTCTCCAGGCACCGTCAGCCCCAGCATTTT.

This clonotype has a count of ten or more. The chain couples TRBV24-1 to TRBJ2-5, with a possible D match to TRBD1 (6 bases). Germline CDR1 KGHDR, CDR2 SFDVKD. CDR3 length: 14 amino acids. The V end lost 3 bases, the J end lost 7 bases, and 14 bases lay between the germline ends. The CDR3 coding sequence is TGTGCCACCAGTGATCGGACAGACCGGTGGACCCAGTACTTC. Amino acid sequence: CATSDRTDRWTQYF.

This clonotype has ten or more counts. V and J are TRBV29-1 and TRBJ1-4, with D unclear. Germline V CDR1 and CDR2: SQVTM, ANQGSEA. The length of the CDR3 is 13 residues. V was cut by 2 bases and J by 4 bases, with 8 bases left in between. The DNA of the CDR3 is TGCAGCGTTGAAAGAGCTATTAATGAAAAACTGTTTTTT. Its translation is CSVERAINEKLFF.

This clonotype was counted many times. The V call is TRBV6-5, the J call TRBJ1-2, with D possibly TRBD1 on 6 matching bases. This CDR3 spans 16 amino acids. Trimming pared 2 bases from V and 8 bases from J, leaving 21 bases between. CDR1 is MNHEY and CDR2 is SVGAGI in the germline V gene. The CDR3 nucleotides are TGTGCCAGCAGTTACCAAGGAGACGGGGGCGCATTGGGCTACACCTTC. This encodes CASSYQGDGGALGYTF.

This clonotype was found many times. This chain links TRBV20-1 with TRBJ2-2; TRBD1 agrees at 7 bases. The CDR3 runs 15 residues. The J segment lost 5 bases and the V segment lost 0 bases, leaving 6 bases of the junction unmatched. Germline CDR1 reads DFQATT; CDR2 reads SNEGSKA (reference sequence). CDR3 sequence reads: CSARDSGTVTGELFF. The CDR3 nucleotides are TGCAGTGCTAGAGATTCGGGGACAGTTACCGGGGAGCTGTTTTTT.

At least ten counts were recorded for this clonotype. The chain employs TRBV12-3 or TRBV12-4 and TRBJ2-6; 8 bases are shared with TRBD1. There are 16 residues in the CDR3. Trimming at V came to 5 bases and at J to 5 bases, leaving 8 bases not matched to a gene. The CDR3 bases are TGTGCCAGCAGTGCAACAGGGGGTCCGAGGGCCAACGTCCTGACTTTC. It encodes CASSATGGPRANVLTF.

This clonotype came up many times. J is TRBJ2-7 and V is TRBV20-1; no firm D call. Per germline, CDR1 DFQATT and CDR2 SNEGSKA (reference sequence). V was cut by 6 bases and J by 3 bases, with 12 bases left in between. The CDR3 is 12 amino acids. The CDR3 spells CSAQGLGYEQYF. The CDR3 DNA is TGCAGTGCCCAAGGTTTGGGCTACGAGCAGTACTTC.

In this sample, this clonotype turned up many times. The chain joins TRBV11-2 to TRBJ2-1; 7 positions match TRBD2. Trimming cost V 5 bases and J 11 bases; bases outside gene matches: 12. The CDR3 covers 14 residues. CDR1 is SGHAT and CDR2 is FQNNGV in the germline V gene. Written as DNA, the CDR3 is TGTGCCAGCAGCCCACTAGCGTCACAAGTGAAGCAGTTCTTC. Translating it yields CASSPLASQVKQFF.

This clonotype was counted between two and nine times. The chain combines TRBV3-1 with TRBJ2-6; 13 positions match TRBD2. The germline gives CDR1 LGHDT, CDR2 YNNKEL (reference sequence). This CDR3 comprises 18 residues. Trimming took 8 bases from V and 2 from J; bases not matched to a gene: 9. CDR3 in amino acids: CASCPPGLAGAGANVLTF. Here the CDR3 DNA reads TGTGCCAGCTGCCCACCCGGACTAGCGGGGGCTGGGGCCAACGTCCTGACTTTC.

In its sample, this clonotype was seen many times. The CDR3 here is CASSVRDIPQGYTF. The CDR3 bases are TGTGCCAGCAGTGTCCGGGACATCCCTCAGGGCTACACCTTC. The chain carries TRBV12-3 or TRBV12-4 and TRBJ1-2; D possibly corresponds to TRBD1 (6 bases). Trimming pared 5 bases from V and 8 bases from J, leaving 18 bases between. This CDR3 contains 14 residues.

The genes are TRBV11-3 and TRBJ2-1; TRBD2 agrees at 9 bases. With V trimmed by 5 bases and J by 7 bases, 9 bases remained unmatched. This CDR3 comprises 15 residues. CDR1 and CDR2 (germline): SGHNT, YENEEA. The CDR3 coding sequence is TGTGCCAGCAGCCCAAGGTCTAGCGGGACGAATGAGCAGTTCTTC. Protein product: CASSPRSSGTNEQFF.

Regarding this clonotype: A read error may be the cause here, since a much bigger clone is one base away. This chain connects TRBV4-3 to TRBJ1-1, with D unresolved. The CDR3 is 14 residues long. CDR1 and CDR2 from the germline V gene are LGHNA and YSLEER. Trimming removed 7 bases from V and 3 bases from J, with 15 bases in between. The DNA for the CDR3 is TGCGCCAGCAAATCGGGTCCGGAGGACACTGAAGCTTTCTTT. This sequence encodes CASKSGPEDTEAFF.

There are many counts of this clonotype. The chain has TRBV20-1 and TRBJ1-5, with 10 bases that match TRBD1. The CDR3 contains 17 residues. CDR1 is DFQATT and CDR2 is SNEGSKA in the germline V gene (reference sequence). V lost 4 bases, J lost 0 bases, and 9 bases stayed unmatched. CDR3 in amino acids: CSATRQGAPDSNQPQHF. The CDR3 nucleotides read TGCAGTGCTACCCGACAGGGGGCCCCCGATAGCAATCAGCCCCAGCATTTT.

This clonotype was recorded a few times. The V and J genes are TRBV30 and TRBJ1-5; maybe TRBD1 (5 bases). Deletions cut 5 bases from V and 7 bases from J, with 15 bases between. The CDR3 loop spans 13 amino acids. Germline CDR1 GTSNPN, CDR2 SVGIG (reference sequence). CDR3 residues: CAWGGLGGQPQHF. CDR3 bases: TGTGCCTGGGGGGGGTTGGGCGGGCAGCCCCAGCATTTT.

In this sample, this clonotype turned up many times. V is TRBV5-1 and J is TRBJ2-2, with 10 bases fitting TRBD1. The trim removed 3 bases at V and 0 bases at J, leaving 2 bases unmatched. The CDR3 has 16 amino acids. The germline CDR1 and CDR2 sequences are SGHRS and YFSETQ. The CDR3 DNA sequence: TGCGCCAGCAGCTCAGGACAGGGGGCGAACACCGGGGAGCTGTTTTTT. Protein product: CASSSGQGANTGELFF.

Many counts were recorded for this clonotype. The V gene is TRBV5-1, the J gene TRBJ2-4, with a weak D call TRBD2 (7 bases). CDR1 SGHRS and CDR2 YFSETQ come from the germline V gene. This CDR3 spans 15 amino acids. Trimming removed 0 bases at V and 5 bases at J, with 12 bases between. The CDR3 spells CASSLGGGQENIQYF. The CDR3, as DNA: TGCGCCAGCAGCTTGGGGGGGGGCCAAGAAAACATTCAGTACTTC.

This clonotype was recorded many times. The CDR3 DNA reads TGTGCCAGCAGTTTGTTAGGCGGACAGAGTAATTCACCCCTCCACTTT. This gives the protein CASSLLGGQSNSPLHF. This rearrangement joins TRBV12-3 or TRBV12-4 to TRBJ1-6; TRBD1 is a possible D gene (6 bases). The V and J ends lost 3 bases and 6 bases respectively, with 15 bases between them. This CDR3 has 16 residues.

At least ten counts were recorded for this clonotype. This chain links TRBV5-1 with TRBJ1-5; D is perhaps TRBD1 (5 bases). The CDR3 sequence is 16 residues long. Germline CDR1 SGHRS, CDR2 YFSETQ. V gave up 2 bases and J gave up 3 bases, with 15 bases separating them. This chain's CDR3 is CASSLMGDGYNQPQHF. In DNA, the CDR3 is TGCGCCAGCAGCTTAATGGGGGACGGTTACAATCAGCCCCAGCATTTT.

This clonotype came up many times. The V call is TRBV28, the J call TRBJ1-5; D remains unclear. There are 13 residues in the CDR3. CDR1 and CDR2 (germline): MDHEN, SYDVKM. V was cut by 6 bases and J by 7 bases, with 13 bases left in between. CDR3 amino acids: CASRRSVIQPQHF. The CDR3 DNA is TGTGCCAGCAGGCGATCGGTGATACAGCCCCAGCATTTT.

This clonotype has at least ten counts. The V gene is TRBV4-3, the J gene TRBJ1-4; D unresolved. The CDR3 covers 18 residues. V was cut by 1 base and J by 7 bases, with 22 bases left in between. Germline CDR1 reads LGHNA; CDR2 reads YSLEER. The CDR3 reads CASSQGLNAGGQVEKLFF. CDR3 DNA: TGCGCCAGCAGCCAAGGACTAAATGCGGGAGGGCAGGTTGAAAAACTGTTTTTT.

This clonotype was seen ten or more times. V usage is TRBV6-2 or TRBV6-3 and J usage is TRBJ1-1; D might be TRBD1 (5 bases). The V and J ends lost 7 bases and 11 bases respectively, with 17 bases between them. The CDR3 is 12 residues long. Germline V gene lookup returns CDR1 MNHEY and CDR2 SVGEGT. CDR3 in DNA: TGTGCCAGCACCGTCTACGGGGGAATGGCTTTCTTT. The encoded protein is CASTVYGGMAFF.

By proportion, this clonotype is medium-sized. The chain carries TRBV7-6 and TRBJ1-1; 9 nucleotides agree with TRBD1. Germline V gene lookup returns CDR1 SGHVS and CDR2 FNYEAQ. The junction had 13 bases not matched to a gene; V was cut back by 7 bases and J by 7 bases. The CDR3 spans 15 residues. The CDR3 reads CASTAPTGGTSEAFF. DNA of the CDR3: TGTGCCAGCACCGCCCCGACAGGGGGTACAAGTGAAGCTTTCTTT.

This clonotype was counted ten times or more. This sequence joins TRBV4-1 and TRBJ1-5; D may be TRBD1 (6 bases). Trimming took 6 bases from V and 5 from J, leaving 17 bases between them. The germline V gene has CDR1 MGHRA and CDR2 YSYEKL. CDR3 length: 15 amino acids. The CDR3 sequence: CASRHVGGRDQPQHF. CDR3 nucleotide sequence: TGCGCCAGCAGACACGTCGGGGGGCGAGATCAGCCCCAGCATTTT.